Below, 15 T cell receptor beta chains from the same sample are listed, as sequenced in a study of shared T cell receptors in the human thymus. Profiled with immunoSEQ multiplex PCR; TCRdb holds only in-frame clones, not every one. This table holds hundreds of thousands of clones, around 78% found once. The same specimen was also included in a second study, on human thymus T cells.

Sequencing was carried out using thymocytes. These receptors all stem from a boy less than two years old with a congenital heart defect.

The rearrangement uses TRBV25-1 and TRBJ2-3, with D possibly being TRBD2 (5 bases). The CDR3 is 15 residues long. CDR1 and CDR2 (germline): MGHDK, SYGVNS. Deletions cut 3 bases from V and 4 bases from J, with 14 bases between. CDR3 coding DNA: TGTGCCAGCAGTGAGCAGGTGGGAGTCCCAGATACGCAGTATTTT. This encodes CASSEQVGVPDTQYF.

CDR3 sequence: CASSEREESYEQYF. The CDR3 DNA sequence: TGTGCCAGCAGCGAGCGGGAGGAATCCTACGAGCAGTACTTC. The genes are TRBV9 and TRBJ2-7; 9 nucleotides align to TRBD2. The CDR3 is made up of 14 amino acids. CDR1 is SGDLS, CDR2 YYNGEE, per germline. Germline trimming cut 3 bases from V and 1 base from J; bases unmatched to any gene: 2.

The gene calls are TRBV4-3 and TRBJ2-1; no clear D. Germline V gene sequence: CDR1 LGHNA, CDR2 YSLEER. V gave up 2 bases and J gave up 0 bases, with 17 bases separating them. The CDR3 length is 18 residues. This CDR3 reads CASSQPSTVADSYNEQFF. The DNA of the CDR3 is TGCGCCAGCAGCCAACCTTCGACGGTTGCGGACTCCTACAATGAGCAGTTCTTC.

V is TRBV5-1 and J is TRBJ2-6, with a possible D match to TRBD2 (5 bases). The germline CDR1 and CDR2 sequences are SGHRS and YFSETQ. CDR3 length equals 17 residues. V was shortened by 4 bases and J by 3 bases, with 17 bases between the two germline ends. Written as DNA, the CDR3 is TGCGCCAGCAGCACCGGACTGACCCCTGATGGGGCCAACGTCCTGACTTTC. The encoded protein is CASSTGLTPDGANVLTF.

V is TRBV6-5 and J is TRBJ2-5; 10 bases line up with TRBD1. With V trimmed by 5 bases and J by 5 bases, 8 bases remained unmatched. The CDR3 runs 15 residues. The germline V gene has CDR1 MNHEY and CDR2 SVGAGI. The CDR3 region is CASSAGTGDGETQYF. Written as DNA, the CDR3 is TGTGCCAGCAGTGCCGGGACAGGGGACGGGGAGACCCAGTACTTC.

This sequence joins TRBV7-2 and TRBJ2-5; 8 bases are a match to TRBD2. The CDR3 covers 15 residues. V shed 8 bases, J shed 5 bases, and the junction held 13 bases outside the gene matches. Per germline, CDR1 SGHTA and CDR2 FQGNSA. Written as DNA, the CDR3 is TGTGCCAGCCAAGCTAGCGGGCTGGCGGGCGAGACCCAGTACTTC. This sequence encodes CASQASGLAGETQYF.

This chain links TRBV6-5 with TRBJ2-7, with 10 bases lining up with TRBD2. The CDR3 is 13 residues long. Germline V gene lookup returns CDR1 MNHEY and CDR2 SVGAGI. The V segment lost 5 bases and the J segment 12 bases; nucleotides outside the gene matches: 10. Here the CDR3 DNA reads TGTGCCAGCAGTCTAGCCCCGGGACTAGCGAGGTACTTC. Translated: CASSLAPGLARYF.

This sequence joins TRBV10-1 and TRBJ2-7; 10 nucleotides line up with TRBD2. The CDR3 consists of 21 residues. Trimming removed 2 bases from V and 2 bases from J; junction bases left unmatched: 21. CDR1 and CDR2 from the germline V gene are WNHNN and SYGVQD (reference sequence). The CDR3 nucleotides are TGCGCCAGCAGTGAGCTAGGAGCCCCACGGGATACTAGCGGGATAACCTACGAGCAGTACTTC. This translates into CASSELGAPRDTSGITYEQYF.

The rearrangement joins TRBV27 to TRBJ1-1, with D maybe TRBD1 (6 bases). This CDR3 comprises 13 residues. Germline V gene sequence: CDR1 MNHEY, CDR2 SMNVEV (reference sequence). V gave up 7 bases and J gave up 1 base, with 10 bases separating them. The CDR3 protein is CASTRTANTEAFF. The DNA for the CDR3 is TGTGCCAGCACCCGGACAGCGAACACTGAAGCTTTCTTT.

This rearrangement joins TRBV7-7 to TRBJ2-5; D is unresolved. The CDR3 contains 12 residues. V was cut by 5 bases and J by 5 bases, with 9 bases left in between. Germline lookup yields CDR1 SSHAT and CDR2 FNYEAQ (reference sequence). The CDR3 DNA reads TGTGCCAGCAGCCAATTAGATGAGACCCAGTACTTC. This translates into CASSQLDETQYF.

This clone occurred a few times. The chain uses TRBV4-2 and TRBJ2-1, with 12 bases matching TRBD2. After removal of 2 bases from V and 2 bases from J, the junction contained 1 base not matched to a gene. The CDR3 length is 16 residues. Germline CDR1 and CDR2: LGHNA and YNFKEQ. The CDR3: CASSQRTSGAYNEQFF. CDR3 coding DNA: TGTGCCAGCAGCCAACGGACTAGCGGGGCCTACAATGAGCAGTTCTTC.

V is TRBV11-2 and J is TRBJ2-3; maybe TRBD1 (5 bases). Germline CDR1 and CDR2: SGHAT and FQNNGV. The CDR3 runs to 17 residues. The ends were cut back, 1 base at V and 0 bases at J, with 14 bases in the middle. The CDR3: CASSLAGPAHSTDTQYF. CDR3 coding DNA: TGTGCCAGCAGCTTAGCAGGGCCAGCCCACAGCACAGATACGCAGTATTTT.

The chain carries TRBV11-3 and TRBJ2-1, with 8 positions matching TRBD2. V lost 8 bases to trimming and J lost 8 bases; unmatched junction nucleotides: 11. This CDR3 has 14 amino acids. Germline values: CDR1 SGHNT, CDR2 YENEEA. CDR3 sequence: CASDYSGSGYEQFF. The CDR3 DNA sequence: TGTGCCAGCGACTACAGCGGGAGCGGCTATGAGCAGTTCTTC.

V and J are TRBV28 and TRBJ2-7; 8 bases match TRBD1. With 4 bases clipped from V and 2 bases from J, the junction kept 7 bases outside the gene matches. This CDR3 comprises 15 residues. CDR1 MDHEN and CDR2 SYDVKM come from the germline V gene. In DNA form, the CDR3 reads TGTGCCAGCAGTTCCGGGACAGGAGTAGCCTACGAGCAGTACTTC. Protein product: CASSSGTGVAYEQYF.

The chain links TRBV4-3 to TRBJ2-2; 12 nucleotides align to TRBD2. Germline V gene sequence: CDR1 LGHNA, CDR2 YSLEER. The trim removed 0 bases at V and 1 base at J, leaving 9 bases unmatched. The CDR3 length is 20 residues. The CDR3 DNA reads TGCGCCAGCAGCCAAGATTTATGGCTAGCGGGAGGGGAGAACACCGGGGAGCTGTTTTTT. Translation: CASSQDLWLAGGENTGELFF.